The TCR beta chain under discussion was sequenced for a study of blood T cell repertoires in COVID-19. Study summary: Samples of COVID-19 (acute and convalescent) were obtained from the United States, Italy and Spain. T cells, B-cell-depleted T cells, or PBMCs provided the cDNA or gDNA that served as material.

V was pared by 3 bases and J by 6 bases, with 18 bases between. The CDR3 totals 15 residues. Per germline, CDR1 KGHSH and CDR2 LQKENI. Original methodology: Amplification of reference gene primers provided the estimated nucleated cell counts. This table comes from immunoSEQ multiplex PCR, and its TCRdb copy is limited to in-frame clones, with some not included. From that table come the V and J calls and clone size; the DNA was used to work out D and trimming. The data hold roughly 160,000 clones, with 70% to 90% observed a single time. The origin of this receptor is a man aged 35 to 55 with acute or convalescent COVID-19. The specimen sequenced was peripheral blood. V gene TRBV18 combines with J gene TRBJ2-7, with D perhaps matching TRBD2 (5 bases). For the CDR3, the DNA is TGTGCCAGCTCACCCATCCTAGCAGACGACTCCGAGCAGTACTTC. Residues: CASSPILADDSEQYF.